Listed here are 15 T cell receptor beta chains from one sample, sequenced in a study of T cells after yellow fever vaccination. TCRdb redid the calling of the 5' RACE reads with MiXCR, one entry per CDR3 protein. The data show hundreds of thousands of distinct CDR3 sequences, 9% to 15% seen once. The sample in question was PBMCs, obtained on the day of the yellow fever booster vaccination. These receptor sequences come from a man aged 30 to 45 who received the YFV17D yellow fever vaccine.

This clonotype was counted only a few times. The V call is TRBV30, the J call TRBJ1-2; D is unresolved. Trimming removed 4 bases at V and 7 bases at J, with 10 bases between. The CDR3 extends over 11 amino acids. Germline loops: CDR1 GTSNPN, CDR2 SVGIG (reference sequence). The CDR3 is CAWMWEGGYTF. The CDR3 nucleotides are TGTGCCTGGATGTGGGAGGGTGGCTACACCTTC.

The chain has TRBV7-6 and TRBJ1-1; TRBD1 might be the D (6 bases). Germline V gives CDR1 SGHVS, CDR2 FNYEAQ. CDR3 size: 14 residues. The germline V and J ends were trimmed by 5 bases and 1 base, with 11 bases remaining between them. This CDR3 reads CASSAPDRNTEAFF. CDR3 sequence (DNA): TGTGCCAGCAGCGCCCCGGACAGGAACACTGAAGCTTTCTTT.

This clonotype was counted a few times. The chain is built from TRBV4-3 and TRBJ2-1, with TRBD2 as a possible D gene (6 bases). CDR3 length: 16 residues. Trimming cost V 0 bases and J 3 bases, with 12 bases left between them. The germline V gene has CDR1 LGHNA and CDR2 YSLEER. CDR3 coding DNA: TGCGCCAGCAGCCAAGAGTGGAGGGGAGGCTACAATGAGCAGTTCTTC. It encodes CASSQEWRGGYNEQFF.

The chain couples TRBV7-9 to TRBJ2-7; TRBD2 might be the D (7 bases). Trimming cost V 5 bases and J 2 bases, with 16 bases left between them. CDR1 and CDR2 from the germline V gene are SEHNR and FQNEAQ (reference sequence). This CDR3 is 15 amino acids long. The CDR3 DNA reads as TGTGCCAGCAGCGCCATGGGGGGGCTCGCCTACGAGCAGTACTTC. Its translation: CASSAMGGLAYEQYF.

This CDR3 is CASGGYGSYEQYF. The CDR3 DNA follows: TGTGCTAGCGGGGGATACGGCTCCTACGAGCAGTACTTC. The chain joins TRBV12-5 to TRBJ2-7, with D possibly matching TRBD2 (6 bases). The CDR3 contains 13 residues. V dropped 9 bases and J dropped 0 bases, with 12 bases sitting between them. Per the germline V gene, CDR1 is LGHNT and CDR2 is FRNRAP.

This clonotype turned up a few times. The DNA of the CDR3 is TGCAGTGCTAGAACTAGCAGGGAACTCACAGATACGCAGTATTTT. Amino acids: CSARTSRELTDTQYF. This chain links TRBV20-1 with TRBJ2-3; possible D gene TRBD2, 6 bases. CDR3 length: 15 residues. Germline lookup yields CDR1 DFQATT and CDR2 SNEGSKA (reference sequence). V was cut by 2 bases and J by 2 bases, with 14 bases left in between.

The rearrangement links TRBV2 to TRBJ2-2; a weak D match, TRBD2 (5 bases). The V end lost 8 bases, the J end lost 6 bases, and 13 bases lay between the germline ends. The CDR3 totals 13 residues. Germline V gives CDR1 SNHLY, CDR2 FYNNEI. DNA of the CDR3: TGTGCCAGCGGGTCGGGGATTTCCGGGGAGCTGTTTTTT. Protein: CASGSGISGELFF.

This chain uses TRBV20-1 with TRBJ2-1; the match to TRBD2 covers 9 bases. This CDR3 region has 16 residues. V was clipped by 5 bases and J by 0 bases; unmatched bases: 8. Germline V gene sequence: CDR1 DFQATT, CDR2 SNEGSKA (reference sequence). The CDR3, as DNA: TGCAGTGCTTTTTTTCCTAGCGGGAACTCCTACAATGAGCAGTTCTTC. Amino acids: CSAFFPSGNSYNEQFF.

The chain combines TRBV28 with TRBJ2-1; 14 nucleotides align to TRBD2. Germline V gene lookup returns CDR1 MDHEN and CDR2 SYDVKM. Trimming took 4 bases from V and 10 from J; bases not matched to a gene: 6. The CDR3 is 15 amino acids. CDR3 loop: CASSSTSGRVSEQFF. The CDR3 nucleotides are TGTGCCAGCAGTTCGACTAGCGGGAGGGTGAGCGAGCAGTTCTTC.

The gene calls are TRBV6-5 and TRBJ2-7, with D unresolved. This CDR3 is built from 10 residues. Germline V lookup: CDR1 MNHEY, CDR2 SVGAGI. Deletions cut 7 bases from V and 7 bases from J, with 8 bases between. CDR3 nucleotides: TGTGCCAGCACTACGTGGGAGCAGTACTTC. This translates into CASTTWEQYF.

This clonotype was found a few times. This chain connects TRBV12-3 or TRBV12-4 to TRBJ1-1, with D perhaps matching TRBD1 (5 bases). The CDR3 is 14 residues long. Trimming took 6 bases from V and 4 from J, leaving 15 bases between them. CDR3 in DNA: TGTGCCAGCAGCCTTTTACCGGGGGGCACTGAAGCTTTCTTT. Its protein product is CASSLLPGGTEAFF.

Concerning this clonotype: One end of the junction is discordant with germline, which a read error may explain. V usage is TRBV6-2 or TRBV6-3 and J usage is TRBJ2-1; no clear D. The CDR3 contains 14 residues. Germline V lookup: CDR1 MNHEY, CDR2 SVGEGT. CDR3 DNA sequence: TGTGCCAGCATACTCCAAGGGTCCTCCAATGAGCAGTTCTTC. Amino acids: CASILQGSSNEQFF.

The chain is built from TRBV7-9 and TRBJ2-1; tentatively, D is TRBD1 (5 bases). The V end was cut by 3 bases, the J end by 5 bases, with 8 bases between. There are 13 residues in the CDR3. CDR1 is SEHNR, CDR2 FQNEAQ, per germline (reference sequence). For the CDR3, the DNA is TGTGCCAGCAGCTTCTTCAGGGACAATGAGCAGTTCTTC. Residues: CASSFFRDNEQFF.

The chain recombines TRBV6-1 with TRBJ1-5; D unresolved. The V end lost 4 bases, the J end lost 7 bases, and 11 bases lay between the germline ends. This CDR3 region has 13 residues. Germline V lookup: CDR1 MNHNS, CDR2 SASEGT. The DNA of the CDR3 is TGTGCCAGCAGTGGGACGATTTCGCAGCCCCAGCATTTT. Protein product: CASSGTISQPQHF.

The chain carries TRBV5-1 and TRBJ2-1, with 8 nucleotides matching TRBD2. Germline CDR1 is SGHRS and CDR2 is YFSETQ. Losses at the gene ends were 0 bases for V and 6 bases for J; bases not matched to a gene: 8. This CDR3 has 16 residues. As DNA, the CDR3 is TGCGCCAGCAGCTTGGCCTCGGCGGGAGGCCTCAATGAGCAGTTCTTC. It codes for CASSLASAGGLNEQFF.